This T cell receptor (beta chain) was sequenced for a study of monozygotic twins with inflammatory bowel disease. Whole-study results and caveats: Support for any single strong IBD-associated signal or clonotype was not found. For repertoire similarity, concordant twins did not differ from discordant twins, possibly because power was limited.

Following a re-call of the 5' RACE reads, TCRdb has one entry per CDR3 protein and lacks DNA. The repertoire table contains 80,000 or so distinct CDR3 sequences. With respect to this clonotype: Its antigen remains unknown.

This CDR3 has 15 residues. Germline V gene data show CDR1 as SGDLS and CDR2 as YYNGEE. The chain recombines TRBV9 with TRBJ1-1. The material sequenced was blood. The TCR sequence derives from a human donor with ulcerative colitis or Crohn's disease, or a healthy co-twin of an affected twin (not recorded which). The CDR3 here is CASSVALEMNTEAFF.